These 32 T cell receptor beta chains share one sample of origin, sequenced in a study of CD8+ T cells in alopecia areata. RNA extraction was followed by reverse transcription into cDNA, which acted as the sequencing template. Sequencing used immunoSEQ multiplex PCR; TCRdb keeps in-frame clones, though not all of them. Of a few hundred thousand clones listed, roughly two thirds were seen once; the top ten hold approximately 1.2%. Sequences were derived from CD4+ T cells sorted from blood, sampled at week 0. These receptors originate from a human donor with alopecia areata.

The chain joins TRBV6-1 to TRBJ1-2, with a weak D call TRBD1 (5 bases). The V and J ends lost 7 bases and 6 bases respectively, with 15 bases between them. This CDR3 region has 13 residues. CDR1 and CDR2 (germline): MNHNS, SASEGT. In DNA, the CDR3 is TGTGCCAGCATTCGGACACTTATTAATGGCTACACCTTC. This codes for CASIRTLINGYTF.

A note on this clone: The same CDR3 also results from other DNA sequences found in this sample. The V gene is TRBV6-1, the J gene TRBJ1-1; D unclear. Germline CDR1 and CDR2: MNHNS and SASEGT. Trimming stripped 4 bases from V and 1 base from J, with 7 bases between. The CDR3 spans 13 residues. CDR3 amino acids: CASSGQPNTEAFF. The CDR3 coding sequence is TGTGCCAGCAGTGGGCAACCGAACACTGAAGCTTTCTTT.

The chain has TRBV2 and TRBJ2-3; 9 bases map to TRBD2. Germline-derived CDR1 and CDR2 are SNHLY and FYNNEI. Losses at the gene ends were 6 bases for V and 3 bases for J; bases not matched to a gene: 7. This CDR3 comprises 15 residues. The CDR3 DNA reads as TGTGCCAGCAGCCAAGGGAGCGGGGGGACAGATACGCAGTATTTT. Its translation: CASSQGSGGTDTQYF.

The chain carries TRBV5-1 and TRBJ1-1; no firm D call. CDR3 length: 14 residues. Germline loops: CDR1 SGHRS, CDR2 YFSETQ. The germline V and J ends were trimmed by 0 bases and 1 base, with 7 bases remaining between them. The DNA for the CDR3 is TGCGCCAGCAGCTTGGGTGACACGAACACTGAAGCTTTCTTT. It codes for CASSLGDTNTEAFF.

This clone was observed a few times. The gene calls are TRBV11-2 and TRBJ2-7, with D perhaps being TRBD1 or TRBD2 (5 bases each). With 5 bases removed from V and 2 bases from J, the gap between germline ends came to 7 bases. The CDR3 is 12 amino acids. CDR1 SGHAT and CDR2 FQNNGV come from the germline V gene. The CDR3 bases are TGTGCCAGCAGCCAGGGACCCTACGAGCAGTACTTC. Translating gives CASSQGPYEQYF. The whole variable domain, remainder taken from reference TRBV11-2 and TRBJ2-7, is EAGVAQSPRYKIIEKRQSVAFWCNPISGHATLYWYQQILGQGPKLLIQFQNNGVVDDSQLPKDRFSAERLKGVDSTLKIQPAKLEDSAVYLCASSQGPYEQYFGPGTRLTVT.

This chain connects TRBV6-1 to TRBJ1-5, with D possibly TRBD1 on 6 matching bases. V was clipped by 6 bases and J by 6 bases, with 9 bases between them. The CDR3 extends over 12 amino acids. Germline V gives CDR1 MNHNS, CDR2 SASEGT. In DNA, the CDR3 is TGTGCCAGCAGCGGGACACCTCAGCCCCAGCATTTT. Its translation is CASSGTPQPQHF.

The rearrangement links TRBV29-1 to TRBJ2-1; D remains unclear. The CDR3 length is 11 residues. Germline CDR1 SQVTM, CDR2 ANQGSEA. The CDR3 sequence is CSYHSAYEQFF. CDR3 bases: TGCAGTTACCATTCCGCGTATGAGCAGTTCTTC.

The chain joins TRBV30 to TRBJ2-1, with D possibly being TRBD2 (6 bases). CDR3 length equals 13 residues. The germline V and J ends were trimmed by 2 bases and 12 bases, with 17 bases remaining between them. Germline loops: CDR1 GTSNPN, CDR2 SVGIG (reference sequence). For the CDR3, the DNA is TGTGCCTGGAGTCGGGACTTTTCTTTGGGGCAGTTCTTC. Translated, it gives CAWSRDFSLGQFF.

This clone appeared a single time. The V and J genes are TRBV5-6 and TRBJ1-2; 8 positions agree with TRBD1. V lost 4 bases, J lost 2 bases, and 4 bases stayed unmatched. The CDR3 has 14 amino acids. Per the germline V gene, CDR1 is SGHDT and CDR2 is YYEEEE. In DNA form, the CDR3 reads TGTGCCAGCAGCCCGAGGGACAGGAACTATGGCTACACCTTC. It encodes CASSPRDRNYGYTF.

The CDR3 loop reads CSLTWTGHEKLFF. The DNA of the CDR3 is TGCAGCCTAACCTGGACAGGGCACGAAAAACTGTTTTTT. This rearrangement joins TRBV29-1 to TRBJ1-4; 8 bases line up with TRBD1. The junction had 10 bases not matched to a gene; V was cut back by 8 bases and J by 8 bases. Germline V gene sequence: CDR1 SQVTM, CDR2 ANQGSEA. The CDR3 loop spans 13 amino acids.

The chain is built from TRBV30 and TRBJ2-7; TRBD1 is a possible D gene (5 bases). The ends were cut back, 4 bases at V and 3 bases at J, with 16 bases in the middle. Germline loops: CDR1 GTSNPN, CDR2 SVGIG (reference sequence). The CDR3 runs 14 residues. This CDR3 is CAWTPFQGVYEQYF. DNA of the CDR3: TGTGCCTGGACCCCCTTTCAGGGCGTCTACGAGCAGTACTTC.

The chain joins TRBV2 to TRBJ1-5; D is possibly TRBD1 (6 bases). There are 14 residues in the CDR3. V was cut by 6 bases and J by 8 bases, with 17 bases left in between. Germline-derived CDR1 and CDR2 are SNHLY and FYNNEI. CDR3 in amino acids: CASRVTGTLEPQHF. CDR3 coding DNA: TGTGCCAGCAGAGTAACAGGGACCCTCGAGCCCCAGCATTTT.

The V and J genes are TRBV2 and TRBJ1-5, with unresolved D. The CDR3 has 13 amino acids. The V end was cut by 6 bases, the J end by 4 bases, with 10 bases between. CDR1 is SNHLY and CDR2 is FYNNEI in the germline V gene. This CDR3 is CASRGEANQPQHF. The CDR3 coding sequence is TGTGCCAGCAGGGGTGAAGCAAATCAGCCCCAGCATTTT.

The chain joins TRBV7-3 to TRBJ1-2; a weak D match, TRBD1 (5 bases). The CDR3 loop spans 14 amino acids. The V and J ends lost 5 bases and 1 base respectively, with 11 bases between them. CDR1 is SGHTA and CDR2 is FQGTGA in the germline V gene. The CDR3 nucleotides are TGTGCCAGCAGCCCGGGACCGAGTAACTATGGCTACACCTTC. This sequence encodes CASSPGPSNYGYTF.

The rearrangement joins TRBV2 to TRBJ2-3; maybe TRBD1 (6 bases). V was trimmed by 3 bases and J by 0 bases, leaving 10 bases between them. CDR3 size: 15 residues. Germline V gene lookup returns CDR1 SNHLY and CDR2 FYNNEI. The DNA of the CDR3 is TGTGCCAGCAGTGAGCAGGGGCCCAGCACAGATACGCAGTATTTT. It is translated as CASSEQGPSTDTQYF.

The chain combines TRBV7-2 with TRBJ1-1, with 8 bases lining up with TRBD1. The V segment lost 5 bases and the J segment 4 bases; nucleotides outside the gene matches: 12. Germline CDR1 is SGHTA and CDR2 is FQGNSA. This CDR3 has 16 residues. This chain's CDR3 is CASSLKTGARGTEAFF. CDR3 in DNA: TGTGCCAGCAGCCTAAAGACAGGGGCCAGAGGCACTGAAGCTTTCTTT.

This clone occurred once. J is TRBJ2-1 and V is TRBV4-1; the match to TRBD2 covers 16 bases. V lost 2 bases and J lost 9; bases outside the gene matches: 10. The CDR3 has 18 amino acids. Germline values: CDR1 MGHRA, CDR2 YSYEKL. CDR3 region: CASSQPPGLAGGGGEQFF. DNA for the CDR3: TGCGCCAGCAGCCAACCCCCGGGACTAGCGGGGGGGGGCGGTGAGCAGTTCTTC.

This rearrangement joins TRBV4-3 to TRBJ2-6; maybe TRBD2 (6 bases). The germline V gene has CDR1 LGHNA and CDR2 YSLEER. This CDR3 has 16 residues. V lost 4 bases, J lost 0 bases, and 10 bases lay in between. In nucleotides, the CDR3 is TGCGCCAGCAGCCCTTTGGGGGGCTCTGGGGCCAACGTCCTGACTTTC. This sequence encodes CASSPLGGSGANVLTF.

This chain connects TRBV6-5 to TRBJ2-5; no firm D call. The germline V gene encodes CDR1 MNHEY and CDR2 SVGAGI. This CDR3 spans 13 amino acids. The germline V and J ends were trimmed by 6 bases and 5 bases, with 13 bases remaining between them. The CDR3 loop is CASRRTSGETQYF. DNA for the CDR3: TGTGCCAGCAGGCGTACCTCCGGGGAGACCCAGTACTTC.

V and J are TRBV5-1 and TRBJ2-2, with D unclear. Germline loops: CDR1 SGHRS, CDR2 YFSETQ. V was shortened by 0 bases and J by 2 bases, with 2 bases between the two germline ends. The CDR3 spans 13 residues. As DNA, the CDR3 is TGCGCCAGCAGCTTGGCCAACACCGGGGAGCTGTTTTTT. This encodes CASSLANTGELFF.

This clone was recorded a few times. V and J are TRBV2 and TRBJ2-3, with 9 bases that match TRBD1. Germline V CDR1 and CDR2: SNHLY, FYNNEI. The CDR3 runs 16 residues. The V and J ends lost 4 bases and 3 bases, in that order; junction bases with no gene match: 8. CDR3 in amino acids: CASSARQGELTDTQYF. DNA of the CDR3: TGTGCCAGCAGTGCTAGACAGGGGGAATTGACAGATACGCAGTATTTT.

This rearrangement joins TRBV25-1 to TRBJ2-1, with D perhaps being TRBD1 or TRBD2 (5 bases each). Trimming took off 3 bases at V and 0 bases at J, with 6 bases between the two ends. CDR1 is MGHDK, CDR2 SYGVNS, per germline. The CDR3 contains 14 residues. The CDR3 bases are TGTGCCAGCAGTGAGGGGGTCTCCTACAATGAGCAGTTCTTC. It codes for CASSEGVSYNEQFF.

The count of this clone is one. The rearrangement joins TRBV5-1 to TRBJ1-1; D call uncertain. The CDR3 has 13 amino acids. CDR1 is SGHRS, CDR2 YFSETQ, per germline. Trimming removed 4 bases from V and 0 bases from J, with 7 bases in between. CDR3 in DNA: TGCGCCAGCAGCGTGGAGATGAACACTGAAGCTTTCTTT. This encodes CASSVEMNTEAFF.

The DNA for the CDR3 is TGTGCCTGGAGCAGGGCGTGGGAGACCCAGTACTTC. Translation: CAWSRAWETQYF. The chain links TRBV30 to TRBJ2-5; D might be TRBD1 (5 bases). The ends were cut back, 3 bases at V and 5 bases at J, with 10 bases in the middle. This CDR3 contains 12 residues. Germline-derived CDR1 and CDR2 are GTSNPN and SVGIG (reference sequence).

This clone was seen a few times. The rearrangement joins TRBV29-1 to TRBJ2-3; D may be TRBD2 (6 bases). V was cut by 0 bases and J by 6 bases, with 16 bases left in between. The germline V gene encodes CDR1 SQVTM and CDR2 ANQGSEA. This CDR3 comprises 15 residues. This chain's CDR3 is CSVEDRSGGVDTQYF. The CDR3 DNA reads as TGCAGCGTTGAAGATCGTAGCGGAGGAGTGGATACGCAGTATTTT.

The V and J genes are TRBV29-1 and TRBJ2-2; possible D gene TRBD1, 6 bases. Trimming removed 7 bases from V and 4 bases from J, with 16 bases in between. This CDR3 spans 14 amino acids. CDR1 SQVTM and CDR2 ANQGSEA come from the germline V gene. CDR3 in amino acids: CSAEQGMTTGELFF. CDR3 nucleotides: TGCAGCGCCGAACAGGGTATGACCACCGGGGAGCTGTTTTTT.

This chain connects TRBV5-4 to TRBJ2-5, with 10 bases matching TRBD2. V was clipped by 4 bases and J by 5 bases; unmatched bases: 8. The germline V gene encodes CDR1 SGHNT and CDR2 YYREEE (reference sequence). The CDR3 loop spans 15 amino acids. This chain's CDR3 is CASSPERGGRETQYF. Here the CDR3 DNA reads TGTGCCAGCAGCCCTGAGCGGGGGGGCCGGGAGACCCAGTACTTC. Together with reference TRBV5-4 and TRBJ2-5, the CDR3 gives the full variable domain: ETGVTQSPTHLIKTRGQQVTLRCSSQSGHNTVSWYQQALGQGPQFIFQYYREEENGRGNFPPRFSGLQFPNYSSELNVNALELDDSALYLCASSPERGGRETQYFGPGTRLLVL.

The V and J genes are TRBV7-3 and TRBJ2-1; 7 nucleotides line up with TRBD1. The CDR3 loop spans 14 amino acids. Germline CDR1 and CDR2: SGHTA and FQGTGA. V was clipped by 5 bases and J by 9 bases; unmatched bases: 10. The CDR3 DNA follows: TGTGCCAGCAGCCCGCCAGGGGGTAGGGCTGAGCAGTTCTTC. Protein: CASSPPGGRAEQFF.

CDR3: CAWSTGPSTF. The DNA of the CDR3 is TGTGCCTGGAGCACGGGACCTAGCACCTTC. V and J are TRBV30 and TRBJ1-2; a possible D gene is TRBD1 (5 bases). The CDR3 runs to 10 residues. Germline V CDR1 and CDR2: GTSNPN, SVGIG (reference sequence). With 3 bases removed from V and 13 bases from J, the gap between germline ends came to 12 bases.

The chain's CDR3 is CASTAGAETQYF. CDR3 coding DNA: TGCGCCAGCACAGCGGGAGCAGAGACCCAGTACTTC. The genes are TRBV10-2 and TRBJ2-5; TRBD2 agrees at 8 bases. This CDR3 region has 12 residues. V trimming: 7 bases; J trimming: 4 bases; junction bases outside the gene matches: 2. Germline assignment: CDR1 WSHSY and CDR2 SAAADI.

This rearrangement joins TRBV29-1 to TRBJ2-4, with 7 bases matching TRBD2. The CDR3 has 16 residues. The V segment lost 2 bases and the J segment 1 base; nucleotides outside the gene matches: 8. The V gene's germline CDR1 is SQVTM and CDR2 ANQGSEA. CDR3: CSVESRVSGAKNIQYF. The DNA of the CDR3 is TGCAGCGTTGAAAGTCGAGTTAGCGGGGCCAAAAACATTCAGTACTTC.

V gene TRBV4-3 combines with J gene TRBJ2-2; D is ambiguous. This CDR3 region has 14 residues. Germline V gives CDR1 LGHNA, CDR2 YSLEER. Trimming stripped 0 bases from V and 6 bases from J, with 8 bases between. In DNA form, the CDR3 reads TGCGCCAGCAGCCAAGATTCCCTGGCCGGGGAGCTGTTTTTT. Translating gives CASSQDSLAGELFF.